What follows is one T cell receptor (beta chain) and its context. The germline V and J ends were trimmed by 6 bases and 4 bases, with 16 bases remaining between them. This CDR3 region has 14 residues. In germline, CDR1 is MNHEY, CDR2 SMNVEV (reference sequence). This record comes from a study of blood T cells in healthy people across ages. Overall study: There was about one barcoded beta molecule captured by template switching per two T cells.

Primed by a sample-barcoded 5' primer and a J-beta primer mix, a second PCR proceeded for 7 to 11 cycles. A minimum of 3 million CDR3-containing paired-end reads was obtained for each sample. TCRdb passed the 5' RACE reads through MiXCR, listing each CDR3 protein once. Here the sample spans over 1.5 million distinct CDR3 sequences, around 48% being singletons. Each sample had at least 6.5 million PBMCs isolated. Total RNA, at least 5.5 micrograms per sample, came from PBMCs. The chain is built from TRBV27 and TRBJ2-7; either TRBD1 or TRBD2 may supply D (5 bases each). The TCR was taken from a woman aged 40 to 55 in good health. Sequenced input: blood. CDR3 sequence reads: CASSQTGAGYEQYF. The CDR3 bases are TGTGCCAGCAGCCAAACCGGGGCAGGGTACGAGCAGTACTTC.